This T cell receptor (beta chain) was obtained from a study of CD8 T cells in ankylosing spondylitis. Study observations and caveats: In the blood and synovial fluid of reactive arthritis, some motif variants had been previously reported. Among TCR beta sequences, a motif of under ten highly homologous variants appeared characteristic of ankylosing spondylitis blood. Disease-associated clonotypes exhibited CD8+ identity and were relatively infrequent in peripheral blood.

The sample holds a few counts of this clonotype. Its specificity is not known. Preparation of TCR beta libraries was done by quantitative 5'-RACE with molecular barcodes. TCRdb called the 5' RACE reads again in MiXCR, with one record for every CDR3 protein. The data hold about 450,000 distinct CDR3 sequences, with 25% to 30% observed a single time. Material for sequencing was blood, either unsorted or a sorted T cell fraction (not recorded which). This receptor was obtained from a male donor with ankylosing spondylitis.

As DNA, the CDR3 is TGTGCCAGCAGCTCACGAGGTAGCGGGACTTCCCAGGAGACCCAGTACTTC. It codes for CASSSRGSGTSQETQYF. The genes are TRBV7-8 and TRBJ2-5; 8 nucleotides line up with TRBD2. The CDR3 consists of 17 residues. The junction had 15 bases not matched to a gene; V was cut back by 4 bases and J by 5 bases. Germline CDR1 and CDR2: SGHVS and FQNEAQ. The full variable domain, rest sourced from reference TRBV7-8 and TRBJ2-5, is GAGVSQSPRYKVAKRGQDVALRCDPISGHVSLFWYQQALGQGPEFLTYFQNEAQLDKSGLPSDRFFAERPEGSVSTLKIQRTQQEDSAVYLCASSSRGSGTSQETQYFGPGTRLLVL.